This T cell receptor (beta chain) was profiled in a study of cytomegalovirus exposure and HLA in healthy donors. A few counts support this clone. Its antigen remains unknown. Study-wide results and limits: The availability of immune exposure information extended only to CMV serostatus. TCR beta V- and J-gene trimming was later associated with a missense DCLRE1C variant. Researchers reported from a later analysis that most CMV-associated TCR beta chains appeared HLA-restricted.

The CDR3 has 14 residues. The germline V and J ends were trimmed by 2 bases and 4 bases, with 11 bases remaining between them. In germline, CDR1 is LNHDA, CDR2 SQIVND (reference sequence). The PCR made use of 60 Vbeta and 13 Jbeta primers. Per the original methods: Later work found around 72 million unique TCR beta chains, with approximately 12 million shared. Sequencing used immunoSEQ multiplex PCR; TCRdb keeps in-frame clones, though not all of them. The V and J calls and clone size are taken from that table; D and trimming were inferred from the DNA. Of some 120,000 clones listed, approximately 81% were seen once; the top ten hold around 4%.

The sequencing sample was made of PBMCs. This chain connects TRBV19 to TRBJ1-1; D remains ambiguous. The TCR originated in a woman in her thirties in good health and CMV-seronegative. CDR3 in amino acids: CASSIPGAITEAFF. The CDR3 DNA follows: TGTGCCAGTAGTATACCGGGAGCAATCACTGAAGCTTTCTTT.